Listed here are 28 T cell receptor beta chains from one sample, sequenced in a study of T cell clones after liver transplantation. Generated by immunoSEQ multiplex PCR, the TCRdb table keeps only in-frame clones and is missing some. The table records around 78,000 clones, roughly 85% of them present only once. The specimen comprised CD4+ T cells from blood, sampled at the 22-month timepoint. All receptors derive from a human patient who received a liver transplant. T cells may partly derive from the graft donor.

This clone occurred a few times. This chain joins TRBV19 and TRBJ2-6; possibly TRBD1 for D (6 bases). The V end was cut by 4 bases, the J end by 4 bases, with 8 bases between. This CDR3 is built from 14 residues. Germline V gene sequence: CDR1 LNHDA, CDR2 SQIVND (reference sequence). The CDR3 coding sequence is TGTGCCAGTAGTAGGGGGCTGGGGGCCAACGTCCTGACTTTC. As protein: CASSRGLGANVLTF.

The CDR3 region has the DNA TGTGCCAGCAGCGTAGCCGGGGAGGCCTACGAGCAGTACTTC. Translation gives CASSVAGEAYEQYF. This chain connects TRBV9 to TRBJ2-7, with a possible D match to TRBD2 (6 bases). The CDR3 has 14 residues. The V end was cut by 0 bases, the J end by 2 bases, with 9 bases between. Germline CDR1 is SGDLS and CDR2 is YYNGEE.

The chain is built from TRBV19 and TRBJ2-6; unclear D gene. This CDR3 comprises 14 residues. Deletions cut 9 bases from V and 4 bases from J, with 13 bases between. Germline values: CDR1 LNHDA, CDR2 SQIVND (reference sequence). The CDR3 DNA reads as TGTGCCAGCTCTCCACTCTCCGGGGCCAACGTCCTGACTTTC. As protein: CASSPLSGANVLTF.

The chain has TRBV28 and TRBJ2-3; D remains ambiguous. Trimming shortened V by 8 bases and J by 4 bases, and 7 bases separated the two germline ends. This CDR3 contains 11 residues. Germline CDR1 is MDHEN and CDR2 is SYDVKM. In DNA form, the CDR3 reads TGTGCCAGCTTAACCCCAGATACGCAGTATTTT. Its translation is CASLTPDTQYF.

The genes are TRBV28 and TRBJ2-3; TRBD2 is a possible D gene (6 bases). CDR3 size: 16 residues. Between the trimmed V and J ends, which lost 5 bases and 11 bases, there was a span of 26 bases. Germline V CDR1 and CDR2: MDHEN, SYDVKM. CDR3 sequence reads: CASSNSPGSAAGEQYF. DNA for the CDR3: TGTGCCAGCAGTAACTCTCCCGGGAGCGCGGCCGGAGAGCAGTATTTT.

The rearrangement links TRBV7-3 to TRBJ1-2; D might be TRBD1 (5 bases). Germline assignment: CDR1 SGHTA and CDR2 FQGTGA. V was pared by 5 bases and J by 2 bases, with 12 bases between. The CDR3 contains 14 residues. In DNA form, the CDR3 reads TGTGCCAGCAGCCCAGCGGGGGAAAACTATGGCTACACCTTC. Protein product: CASSPAGENYGYTF.

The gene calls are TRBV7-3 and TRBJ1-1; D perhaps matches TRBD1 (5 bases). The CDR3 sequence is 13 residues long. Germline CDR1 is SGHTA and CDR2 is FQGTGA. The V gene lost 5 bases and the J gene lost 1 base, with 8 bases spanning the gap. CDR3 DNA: TGTGCCAGCAGCCGACAGTGGAACACTGAAGCTTTCTTT. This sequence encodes CASSRQWNTEAFF.

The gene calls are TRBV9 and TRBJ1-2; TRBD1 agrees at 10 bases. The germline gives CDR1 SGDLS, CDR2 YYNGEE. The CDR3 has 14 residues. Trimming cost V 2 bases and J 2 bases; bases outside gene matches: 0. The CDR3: CASSVGQGNYGYTF. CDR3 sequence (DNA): TGTGCCAGCAGCGTGGGACAGGGGAACTATGGCTACACCTTC.

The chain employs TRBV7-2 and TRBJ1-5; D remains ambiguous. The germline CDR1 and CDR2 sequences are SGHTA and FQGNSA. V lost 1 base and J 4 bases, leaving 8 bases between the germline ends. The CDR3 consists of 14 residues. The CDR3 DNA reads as TGTGCCAGCAGCTTAGTTGGAGGGAATCAGCCCCAGCATTTT. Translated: CASSLVGGNQPQHF.

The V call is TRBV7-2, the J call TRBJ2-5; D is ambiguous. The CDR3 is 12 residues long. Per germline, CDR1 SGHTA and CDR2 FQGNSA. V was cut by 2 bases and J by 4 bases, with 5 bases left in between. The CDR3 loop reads CASSLSRETQYF. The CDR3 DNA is TGTGCCAGCAGCTTATCAAGAGAGACCCAGTACTTC.

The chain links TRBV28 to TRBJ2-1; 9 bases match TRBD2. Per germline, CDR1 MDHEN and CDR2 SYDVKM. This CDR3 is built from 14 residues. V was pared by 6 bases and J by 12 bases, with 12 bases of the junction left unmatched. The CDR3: CASSLSGRSRGQFF. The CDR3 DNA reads TGTGCCAGCAGCCTAAGCGGGAGGAGTCGGGGGCAGTTCTTC.

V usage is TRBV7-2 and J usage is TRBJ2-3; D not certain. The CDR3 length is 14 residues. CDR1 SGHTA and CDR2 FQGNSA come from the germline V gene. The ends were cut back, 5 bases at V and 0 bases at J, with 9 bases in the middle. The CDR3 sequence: CASSNPPSTDTQYF. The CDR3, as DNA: TGTGCCAGCAGCAACCCCCCCAGCACAGATACGCAGTATTTT.

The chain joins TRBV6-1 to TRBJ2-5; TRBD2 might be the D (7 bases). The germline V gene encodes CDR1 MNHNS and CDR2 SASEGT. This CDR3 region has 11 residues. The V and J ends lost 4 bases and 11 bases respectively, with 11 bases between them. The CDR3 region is CASSGGGPQYF. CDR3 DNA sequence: TGTGCCAGCAGTGGGGGGGGGCCGCAGTACTTC.

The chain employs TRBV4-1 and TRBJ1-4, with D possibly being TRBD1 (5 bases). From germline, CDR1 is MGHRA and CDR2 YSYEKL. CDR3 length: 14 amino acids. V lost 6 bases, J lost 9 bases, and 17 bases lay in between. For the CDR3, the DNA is TGCGCCAGCAGTCCGGGCCGGGACGTGCAAAAACTGTTTTTT. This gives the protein CASSPGRDVQKLFF.

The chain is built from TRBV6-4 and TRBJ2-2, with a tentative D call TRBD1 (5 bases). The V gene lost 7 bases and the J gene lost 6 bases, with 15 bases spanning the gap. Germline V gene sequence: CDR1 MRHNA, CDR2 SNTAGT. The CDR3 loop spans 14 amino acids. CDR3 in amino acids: CASMRTDSAGELFF. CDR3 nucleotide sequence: TGTGCCAGCATGCGGACCGACAGTGCCGGGGAGCTGTTTTTT.

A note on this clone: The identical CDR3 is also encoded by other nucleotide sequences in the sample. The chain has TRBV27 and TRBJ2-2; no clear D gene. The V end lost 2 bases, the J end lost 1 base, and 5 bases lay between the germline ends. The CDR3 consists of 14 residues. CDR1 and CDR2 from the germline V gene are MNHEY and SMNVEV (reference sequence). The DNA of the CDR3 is TGTGCCAGCAGTTTAAGTAGGAACACCGGGGAGCTGTTTTTT. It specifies CASSLSRNTGELFF.

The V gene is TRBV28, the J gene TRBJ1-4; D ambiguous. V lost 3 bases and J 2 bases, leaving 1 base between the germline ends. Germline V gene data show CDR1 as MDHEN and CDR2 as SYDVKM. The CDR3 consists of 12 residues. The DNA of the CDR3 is TGTGCCAGCAGTTTCACTAATGAAAAACTGTTTTTT. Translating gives CASSFTNEKLFF.

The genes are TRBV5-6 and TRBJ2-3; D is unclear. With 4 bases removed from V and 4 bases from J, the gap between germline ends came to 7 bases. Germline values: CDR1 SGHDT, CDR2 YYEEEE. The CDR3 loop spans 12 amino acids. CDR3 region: CASSLSSDTQYF. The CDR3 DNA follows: TGTGCCAGCAGCCTTTCTTCAGATACGCAGTATTTT.

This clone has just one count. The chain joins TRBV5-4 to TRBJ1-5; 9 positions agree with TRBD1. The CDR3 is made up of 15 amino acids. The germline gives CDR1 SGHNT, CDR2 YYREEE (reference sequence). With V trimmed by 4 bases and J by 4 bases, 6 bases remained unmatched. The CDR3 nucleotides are TGTGCCAGCAGCCCCGGACAGGGGCGGAATCAGCCCCAGCATTTT. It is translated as CASSPGQGRNQPQHF. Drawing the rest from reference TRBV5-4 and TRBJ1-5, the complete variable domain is ETGVTQSPTHLIKTRGQQVTLRCSSQSGHNTVSWYQQALGQGPQFIFQYYREEENGRGNFPPRFSGLQFPNYSSELNVNALELDDSALYLCASSPGQGRNQPQHFGDGTRLSIL.

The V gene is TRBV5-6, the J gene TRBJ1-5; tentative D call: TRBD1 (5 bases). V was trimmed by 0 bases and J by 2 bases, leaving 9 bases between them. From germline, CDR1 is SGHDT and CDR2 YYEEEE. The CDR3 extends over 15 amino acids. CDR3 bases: TGTGCCAGCAGCTTGGAGGGGATAGGCAATCAGCCCCAGCATTTT. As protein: CASSLEGIGNQPQHF.

CDR3 DNA: TGTGCCAGCAGCTTAGGGTTTAGCCCAGATACGCAGTATTTT. Translating gives CASSLGFSPDTQYF. The chain combines TRBV7-9 with TRBJ2-3; the D is unclear. Germline V CDR1 and CDR2: SEHNR, FQNEAQ (reference sequence). V lost 1 base and J 4 bases, leaving 9 bases between the germline ends. This CDR3 has 14 residues.

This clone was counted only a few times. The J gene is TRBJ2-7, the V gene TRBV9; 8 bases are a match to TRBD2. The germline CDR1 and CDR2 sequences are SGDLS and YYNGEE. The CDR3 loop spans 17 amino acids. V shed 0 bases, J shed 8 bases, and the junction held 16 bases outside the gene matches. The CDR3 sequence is CASSVDPVAGHVIKQYF. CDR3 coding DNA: TGTGCCAGCAGCGTAGACCCAGTAGCGGGACACGTTATCAAGCAGTACTTC.

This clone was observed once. In nucleotides, the CDR3 is TGTGCCAGCAGCTTCCGGTCTCCCCTCCACTTT. Translated: CASSFRSPLHF. The chain uses TRBV11-3 and TRBJ1-6, with D hard to call. Looked up from germline, CDR1 is SGHNT and CDR2 is YENEEA. Trimming cost V 3 bases and J 13 bases, with 7 bases left between them. This CDR3 contains 11 residues.

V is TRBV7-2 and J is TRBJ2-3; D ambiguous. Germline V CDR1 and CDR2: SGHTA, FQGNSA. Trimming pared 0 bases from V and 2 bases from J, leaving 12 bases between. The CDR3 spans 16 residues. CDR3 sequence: CASSLAGVAPTDTQYF. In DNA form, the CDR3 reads TGTGCCAGCAGCTTAGCCGGTGTCGCGCCCACAGATACGCAGTATTTT.

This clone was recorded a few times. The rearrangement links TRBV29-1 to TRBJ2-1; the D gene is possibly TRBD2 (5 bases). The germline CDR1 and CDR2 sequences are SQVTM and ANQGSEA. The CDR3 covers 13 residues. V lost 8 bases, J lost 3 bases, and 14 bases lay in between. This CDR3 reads CSTRSGIYNEQFF. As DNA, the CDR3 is TGCAGCACCCGCTCCGGGATCTACAATGAGCAGTTCTTC.

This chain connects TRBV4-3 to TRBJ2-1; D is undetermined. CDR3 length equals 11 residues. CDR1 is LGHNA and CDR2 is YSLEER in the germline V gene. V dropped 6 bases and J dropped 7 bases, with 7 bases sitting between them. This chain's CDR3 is CASRAGNEQFF. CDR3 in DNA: TGCGCCAGCAGAGCTGGGAATGAGCAGTTCTTC.

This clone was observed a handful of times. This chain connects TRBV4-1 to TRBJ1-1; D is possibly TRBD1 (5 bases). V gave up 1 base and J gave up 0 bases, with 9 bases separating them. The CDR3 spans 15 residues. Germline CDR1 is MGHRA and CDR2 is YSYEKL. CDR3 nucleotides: TGCGCCAGCAGCCAAGGGGGGGGATTGAACACTGAAGCTTTCTTT. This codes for CASSQGGGLNTEAFF.

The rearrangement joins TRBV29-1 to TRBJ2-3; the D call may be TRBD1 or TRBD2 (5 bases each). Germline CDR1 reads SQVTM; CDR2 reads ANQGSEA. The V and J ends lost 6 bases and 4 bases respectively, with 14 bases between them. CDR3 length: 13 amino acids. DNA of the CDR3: TGCAGCGTAGCCACCGGGACCGCAGATACGCAGTATTTT. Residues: CSVATGTADTQYF.